The 27 T cell receptor beta chains presented below share a single source sample, sequenced in a study of T cell changes during pregnancy in multiple sclerosis. Method: immunoSEQ multiplex PCR; TCRdb's copy keeps in-frame clones and lacks some. The sample records roughly 88,000 clones, under 95% being singletons. This sample comprised peripheral blood, obtained in the first trimester of pregnancy. These receptors all stem from a female donor with multiple sclerosis, enrolled in a pregnancy study.

The gene calls are TRBV2 and TRBJ2-6, with D perhaps TRBD1 (5 bases). V lost 3 bases and J lost 0, with 9 bases in between. The CDR3 spans 16 residues. Germline V lookup: CDR1 SNHLY, CDR2 FYNNEI. The CDR3 bases are TGTGCCAGCAGTGATTATAGGGGCTCTGGGGCCAACGTCCTGACTTTC. As protein: CASSDYRGSGANVLTF.

The chain couples TRBV4-1 to TRBJ2-4; D is uncertain. This CDR3 contains 15 residues. Germline lookup yields CDR1 MGHRA and CDR2 YSYEKL. V was shortened by 1 base and J by 0 bases, with 7 bases between the two germline ends. CDR3 region: CASSQVALAKNIQYF. DNA of the CDR3: TGCGCCAGCAGCCAAGTCGCACTAGCCAAAAACATTCAGTACTTC.

The chain uses TRBV5-1 and TRBJ1-2, with 10 bases lining up with TRBD1. The V and J ends lost 6 bases and 5 bases, in that order; junction bases with no gene match: 4. The CDR3 is 13 amino acids. From germline, CDR1 is SGHRS and CDR2 YFSETQ. This chain's CDR3 is CASTQDRGYGYTF. The CDR3 bases are TGCGCCAGCACACAGGACAGGGGGTATGGCTACACCTTC.

The CDR3, as DNA: TGTGCCTGGAGTATCCAGTCTGGGGCCAACGTCCTGACTTTC. Encoded protein: CAWSIQSGANVLTF. The V gene is TRBV30, the J gene TRBJ2-6, with unresolved D. V lost 2 bases, J lost 1 base, and 6 bases lay in between. CDR1 is GTSNPN and CDR2 is SVGIG in the germline V gene (reference sequence). CDR3 length: 14 amino acids.

Only one count was recorded for this clone. The chain has TRBV9 and TRBJ2-3; TRBD1 matches at 8 bases. V dropped 0 bases and J dropped 4; count of bases not matched to a gene: 4. This CDR3 spans 15 amino acids. CDR1 is SGDLS and CDR2 is YYNGEE in the germline V gene. Here the CDR3 DNA reads TGTGCCAGCAGCGTAGGGACAGGGAGGTCAGATACGCAGTATTTT. Protein sequence: CASSVGTGRSDTQYF.

The chain combines TRBV6-1 with TRBJ2-1, with 7 nucleotides matching TRBD2. Trimming at V came to 3 bases and at J to 10 bases, leaving 9 bases not matched to a gene. From germline, CDR1 is MNHNS and CDR2 SASEGT. The CDR3 is 14 amino acids. The CDR3 DNA reads TGTGCCAGCAGTGACCCCGGGACTATGGAGGAGCAGTTCTTC. Amino acid sequence: CASSDPGTMEEQFF.

A remark on this clone: The same CDR3 arises from other DNA sequences in this sample as well. J is TRBJ1-5 and V is TRBV30; possibly TRBD1 for D (6 bases). The V and J ends lost 4 bases and 1 base respectively, with 8 bases between them. The CDR3 has 13 amino acids. Germline assignment: CDR1 GTSNPN and CDR2 SVGIG (reference sequence). The chain's CDR3 is CAWTGGSNQPQHF. The CDR3 bases are TGTGCCTGGACGGGGGGCAGCAATCAGCCCCAGCATTTT. Together with reference TRBV30 and TRBJ1-5, the CDR3 gives the full variable domain: SQTIHQWPATLVQPVGSPLSLECTVEGTSNPNLYWYRQAAGRGLQLLFYSVGIGQISSEVPQNLSASRPQDRQFILSSKKLLLSDSGFYLCAWTGGSNQPQHFGDGTRLSIL.

The chain carries TRBV28 and TRBJ2-7; 7 nucleotides agree with TRBD1. Trimming at V came to 8 bases and at J to 6 bases, leaving 16 bases not matched to a gene. The CDR3 runs to 15 residues. In germline, CDR1 is MDHEN, CDR2 SYDVKM. The CDR3 region has the DNA TGTGCCAGCGTTGAGCACAGGGGTCCTAGTAGCGAGCAGTACTTC. It translates to CASVEHRGPSSEQYF.

This clone was seen once. V and J are TRBV27 and TRBJ1-5; 7 bases line up with TRBD1. The junction had 5 bases not matched to a gene; V was cut back by 6 bases and J by 3 bases. The CDR3 extends over 14 amino acids. Germline assignment: CDR1 MNHEY and CDR2 SMNVEV (reference sequence). Written as DNA, the CDR3 is TGTGCCAGCAGGACAGGGTCCCCCAATCAGCCCCAGCATTTT. Amino acids: CASRTGSPNQPQHF.

The chain couples TRBV5-1 to TRBJ1-1, with 8 bases identical to TRBD1. The V gene end was trimmed by 5 bases and the J gene end by 6 bases; junction bases not matched to a gene: 6. Germline V CDR1 and CDR2: SGHRS, YFSETQ. This CDR3 is 13 amino acids long. The CDR3 DNA follows: TGCGCCAGCAGGACAGGGGCGGGGGCTGAAGCTTTCTTT. Translated, it gives CASRTGAGAEAFF.

The rearrangement links TRBV7-8 to TRBJ2-1; TRBD1 is a possible D gene (6 bases). CDR3 length: 15 residues. Looked up from germline, CDR1 is SGHVS and CDR2 is FQNEAQ. The V end lost 4 bases, the J end lost 5 bases, and 15 bases lay between the germline ends. DNA of the CDR3: TGTGCCAGCAGCTATCGGGACAAAGGAGACAATGAGCAGTTCTTC. As protein: CASSYRDKGDNEQFF.

The chain uses TRBV9 and TRBJ1-3; 8 bases agree with TRBD1. The CDR3 covers 17 residues. Germline V gives CDR1 SGDLS, CDR2 YYNGEE. The junction had 12 bases not matched to a gene; V was cut back by 7 bases and J by 0 bases. DNA of the CDR3: TGTGCCAGCGCCGGACAGGGCCTTCCTTACTCTGGAAACACCATATATTTT. Translating it yields CASAGQGLPYSGNTIYF.

V gene TRBV28 combines with J gene TRBJ1-1; maybe TRBD1 (5 bases). The germline V gene encodes CDR1 MDHEN and CDR2 SYDVKM. V lost 5 bases and J lost 6, with 13 bases in between. CDR3 length: 13 amino acids. DNA for the CDR3: TGTGCCAGCAGTCCCGGGGGTAAGGCTGAAGCTTTCTTT. This gives the protein CASSPGGKAEAFF.

V and J are TRBV29-1 and TRBJ1-4, with 11 bases lining up with TRBD1. The CDR3 spans 17 residues. V trimming: 4 bases; J trimming: 5 bases; junction bases outside the gene matches: 12. Looked up from germline, CDR1 is SQVTM and CDR2 is ANQGSEA. The CDR3 nucleotides are TGCAGCGTTGGGAAAGGGACAGGGGGGATCGGAAATGAAAAACTGTTTTTT. Its protein is CSVGKGTGGIGNEKLFF.

The rearrangement links TRBV28 to TRBJ2-7, with 8 bases lining up with TRBD2. Germline lookup yields CDR1 MDHEN and CDR2 SYDVKM. The CDR3 runs 14 residues. Losses at the gene ends were 4 bases for V and 7 bases for J; bases not matched to a gene: 9. CDR3 residues: CASSSGLGVWEQYF. The CDR3 bases are TGTGCCAGCAGTTCGGGACTAGGGGTATGGGAGCAGTACTTC.

The genes are TRBV11-2 and TRBJ2-3; D might be TRBD2 (6 bases). The CDR3 contains 16 residues. Germline lookup yields CDR1 SGHAT and CDR2 FQNNGV. V was shortened by 5 bases and J by 0 bases, with 15 bases between the two germline ends. The CDR3 DNA reads as TGTGCCAGCAGCGTATTGGAGGGGATGAGCACAGATACGCAGTATTTT. Translation: CASSVLEGMSTDTQYF.

This clone has more than one count but fewer than ten. The chain couples TRBV19 to TRBJ2-2; TRBD2 might be the D (6 bases). V lost 4 bases and J lost 6, with 15 bases in between. Germline V CDR1 and CDR2: LNHDA, SQIVND (reference sequence). CDR3 length: 15 residues. CDR3 region: CASSNMGGMAGELFF. DNA of the CDR3: TGTGCCAGTAGTAATATGGGGGGAATGGCCGGGGAGCTGTTTTTT.

The chain recombines TRBV29-1 with TRBJ1-2, with D uncertain. Between the trimmed V and J ends, which lost 0 bases and 2 bases, there was a span of 10 bases. CDR1 and CDR2 (germline): SQVTM, ANQGSEA. The CDR3 sequence is 14 residues long. The CDR3 DNA reads as TGCAGCGTTGAAGATCTTGCAGAAAACTATGGCTACACCTTC. Its translation: CSVEDLAENYGYTF.

The V gene is TRBV21-1, the J gene TRBJ1-3; TRBD1 was called by the table and not checked on the DNA. TRBV21-1 is termed a pseudogene. The CDR3 is 15 residues long. DNA of the CDR3: TGTGCCAGCATCACAGGGTTTTACTCTGGAAACACCATATATTTT. This sequence encodes CASITGFYSGNTIYF.

V and J are TRBV7-9 and TRBJ1-1; tentatively, D is TRBD1 (6 bases). CDR3 size: 15 residues. The V end was cut by 2 bases, the J end by 2 bases, with 12 bases between. In germline, CDR1 is SEHNR, CDR2 FQNEAQ (reference sequence). In nucleotides, the CDR3 is TGTGCCAGCAGCTTACAACAGGGATCCAACACTGAAGCTTTCTTT. Residues: CASSLQQGSNTEAFF.

V and J are TRBV5-6 and TRBJ2-6; D may be TRBD1 (5 bases). The germline gives CDR1 SGHDT, CDR2 YYEEEE. V shed 0 bases and J shed 0 bases, with 13 bases lying between them. The CDR3 sequence is 18 residues long. In DNA form, the CDR3 reads TGTGCCAGCAGCTTGGAAGGGGCCAACTTCTCTGGGGCCAACGTCCTGACTTTC. Its translation: CASSLEGANFSGANVLTF.

This chain connects TRBV28 to TRBJ2-7; the match to TRBD2 covers 10 bases. The CDR3 is made up of 16 amino acids. V gave up 4 bases and J gave up 7 bases; unmatched junction bases: 13. Germline V lookup: CDR1 MDHEN, CDR2 SYDVKM. The CDR3: CASSSSRLAGVGEQYF. The CDR3, as DNA: TGTGCCAGCAGTTCCTCCAGACTAGCGGGTGTTGGAGAGCAGTACTTC.

This rearrangement joins TRBV6-6 to TRBJ1-3; tentative D call: TRBD1 (6 bases). Trimming shortened V by 6 bases and J by 6 bases, and 18 bases separated the two germline ends. CDR1 and CDR2 (germline): MNHNY, SVGAGI (reference sequence). The CDR3 length is 15 residues. The DNA of the CDR3 is TGTGCCAGCAGCACACTCGGTGGGACATCAAACACCATATATTTT. Translation gives CASSTLGGTSNTIYF.

V and J are TRBV6-1 and TRBJ2-7; 8 bases agree with TRBD2. The germline V gene has CDR1 MNHNS and CDR2 SASEGT. The junction had 12 bases not matched to a gene; V was cut back by 7 bases and J by 4 bases. The CDR3 contains 15 residues. The CDR3 DNA follows: TGTGCCAGCAACCCGACTTCCGGGGGGGGATACGAGCAGTACTTC. Translation: CASNPTSGGGYEQYF.

This clone was detected a few times. Here the CDR3 reads CASSVATGGTYEQYF. Here the CDR3 DNA reads TGTGCCAGCAGCGTAGCGACAGGGGGGACCTACGAGCAGTACTTC. The J gene is TRBJ2-7, the V gene TRBV9, with 9 bases fitting TRBD1. V dropped 0 bases and J dropped 2; count of bases not matched to a gene: 3. The CDR3 length is 15 residues. Germline V gene lookup returns CDR1 SGDLS and CDR2 YYNGEE.

The gene calls are TRBV28 and TRBJ1-2; a weak D match, TRBD1 (5 bases). Looked up from germline, CDR1 is MDHEN and CDR2 is SYDVKM. The CDR3 sequence is 11 residues long. Deletions cut 1 base from V and 8 bases from J, with 5 bases between. CDR3: CASSLSGGYTF. Written as DNA, the CDR3 is TGTGCCAGCAGTTTATCAGGGGGCTACACCTTC.

This clone was seen once. V usage is TRBV6-5 and J usage is TRBJ1-2, with 8 bases matching TRBD1. CDR3 size: 14 residues. The ends lost 6 bases at V and 5 bases at J; junction bases unmatched: 8. Germline lookup yields CDR1 MNHEY and CDR2 SVGAGI. The CDR3 region has the DNA TGTGCCAGCAGCTCTACCTGGACAGGGTATGGCTACACCTTC. Protein: CASSSTWTGYGYTF.